The 9 T cell receptor beta chains presented below share a single source sample, sequenced in a study of monozygotic twins with inflammatory bowel disease. TCRdb re-called the 5' RACE reads, yielding one record per CDR3 amino acid sequence without DNA. Here the sample table reports 95,000 to 110,000 distinct CDR3 sequences. Sequencing input: blood. These receptors all stem from a human donor with ulcerative colitis or Crohn's disease, or a healthy co-twin of an affected twin (not recorded which).

The J gene is TRBJ1-3, the V gene TRBV7-2. The germline CDR1 and CDR2 sequences are SGHTA and FQGNSA. The CDR3 has 16 residues. The CDR3 sequence is CASSFRLRGAGNTIYF.

This chain joins TRBV7-9 and TRBJ2-2; without DNA, the TCRdb call of TRBD1 cannot be checked. Germline-derived CDR1 and CDR2 are SEHNR and FQNEAQ (reference sequence). CDR3 length: 16 amino acids. The chain's CDR3 is CASSRLSGGNTGELFF. Drawing the rest from reference TRBV7-9 and TRBJ2-2, the complete variable domain is DTGVSQNPRHKITKRGQNVTFRCDPISEHNRLYWYRQTLGQGPEFLTYFQNEAQLEKSRLLSDRFSAERPKGSFSTLEIQRTEQGDSAMYLCASSRLSGGNTGELFFGEGSRLTVL.

This chain uses TRBV7-2 with TRBJ2-7. From germline, CDR1 is SGHTA and CDR2 FQGNSA. The CDR3 loop spans 13 amino acids. The CDR3 region is CASSPLATYEQYF.

This chain connects TRBV5-1 to TRBJ2-7; TCRdb's D gene call, TRBD1, goes unchecked for lack of DNA. Germline loops: CDR1 SGHRS, CDR2 YFSETQ. The CDR3 totals 15 residues. This CDR3 is CASSLGQVLNYEQYF.

The chain has TRBV5-4 and TRBJ2-7; the TCRdb call, TRBD2, lacks DNA for checking. The CDR3 contains 12 residues. Germline CDR1 is SGHNT and CDR2 is YYREEE (reference sequence). This CDR3 is CASSSGGYEQYF.

The chain recombines TRBV6-1 with TRBJ1-3; the TCRdb D gene call, TRBD1, has no DNA to confirm it. There are 16 residues in the CDR3. The germline V gene encodes CDR1 MNHNS and CDR2 SASEGT. The CDR3 loop reads CASPTGRLTSGNTIYF.

The V gene is TRBV7-9, the J gene TRBJ1-1. This CDR3 contains 12 residues. Germline V gene sequence: CDR1 SEHNR, CDR2 FQNEAQ (reference sequence). This chain's CDR3 is CASRTAGTEAFF.

The J gene is TRBJ2-2, the V gene TRBV4-3; TCRdb reports TRBD1, a call that lacks DNA to check it against. Germline V CDR1 and CDR2: LGHNA, YSLEER. The CDR3 contains 16 residues. CDR3 amino acids: CASSLDRSQNTGELFF.

This rearrangement joins TRBV7-2 to TRBJ2-7; no DNA is available, so the TRBD1 call from TCRdb remains unchecked. The germline V gene encodes CDR1 SGHTA and CDR2 FQGNSA. This CDR3 region has 14 residues. CDR3 region: CASSGRGRSYEQYF. Looking up the rest from reference TRBV7-2 and TRBJ2-7 gives the full variable domain: GAGVSQSPSNKVTEKGKDVELRCDPISGHTALYWYRQSLGQGLEFLIYFQGNSAPDKSGLPSDRFSAERTGGSVSTLTIQRTQQEDSAVYLCASSGRGRSYEQYFGPGTRLTVT.